This passage covers 13 T cell receptor beta chains from one sample sequenced in a study of shared clonotypes between healthy human individuals. Assay: immunoSEQ multiplex PCR; the TCRdb copy retains only in-frame clones and omits some. This table has some 660,000 clones, around 73% appearing once. Material: memory CD4+ T cells sorted from blood. The subset here: CD45RA-negative fraction. Source of these receptors: a woman under 40 in good health.

V and J are TRBV28 and TRBJ1-2; possible D gene TRBD1, 5 bases. The ends were cut back, 10 bases at V and 3 bases at J, with 12 bases in the middle. The CDR3 loop spans 12 amino acids. The germline gives CDR1 MDHEN, CDR2 SYDVKM. The CDR3 here is CATGGDDYGYTF. As DNA, the CDR3 is TGTGCCACGGGGGGGGACGACTATGGCTACACCTTC.

In its sample, this clone was seen a few times. CDR3 in amino acids: CASKTTGPYEVFVKPQHF. The CDR3 DNA reads TGTGCCAGTAAAACCACCGGGCCCTACGAGGTTTTCGTCAAGCCCCAGCATTTT. The V and J genes are TRBV19 and TRBJ1-5; D uncertain. Deletions cut 7 bases from V and 8 bases from J, with 30 bases between. This CDR3 region has 18 residues. Germline loops: CDR1 LNHDA, CDR2 SQIVND (reference sequence). The full variable domain, its missing parts supplied by reference TRBV19 and TRBJ1-5, is DGGITQSPKYLFRKEGQNVTLSCEQNLNHDAMYWYRQDPGQGLRLIYYSQIVNDFQKGDIAEGYSVSREKKESFPLTVTSAQKNPTAFYLCASKTTGPYEVFVKPQHFGDGTRLSIL.

The gene calls are TRBV19 and TRBJ1-3; D remains ambiguous. V lost 7 bases and J 0 bases, leaving 13 bases between the germline ends. This CDR3 is built from 15 residues. Germline lookup yields CDR1 LNHDA and CDR2 SQIVND (reference sequence). The chain's CDR3 is CASKVEPSSGNTIYF. The CDR3 DNA reads TGTGCCAGTAAGGTCGAACCCAGCTCTGGAAACACCATATATTTT.

The genes are TRBV7-9 and TRBJ1-4; possibly TRBD1 for D (5 bases). V gave up 5 bases and J gave up 8 bases, with 24 bases separating them. The CDR3 has 17 residues. CDR1 is SEHNR and CDR2 is FQNEAQ in the germline V gene (reference sequence). CDR3 amino acids: CASSPPEGTPQYEKLFF. DNA for the CDR3: TGTGCCAGCAGCCCCCCGGAGGGGACCCCCCAATACGAAAAACTGTTTTTT.

The rearrangement uses TRBV6-5 and TRBJ1-1; TRBD1 matches 7 bases. The CDR3 runs 13 residues. V dropped 6 bases and J dropped 8; count of bases not matched to a gene: 9. CDR1 MNHEY and CDR2 SVGAGI come from the germline V gene. CDR3 nucleotide sequence: TGTGCCAGCAGCCCCACCCTGGACAGGGAAGCTTTCTTT. Translated: CASSPTLDREAFF.

The chain uses TRBV27 and TRBJ1-5; D unclear. V dropped 8 bases and J dropped 3 bases, with 8 bases sitting between them. Germline CDR1 reads MNHEY; CDR2 reads SMNVEV (reference sequence). The CDR3 totals 12 residues. CDR3 protein: CASARNNQPQHF. CDR3 coding DNA: TGTGCCAGCGCCCGGAACAATCAGCCCCAGCATTTT.

This clone was counted a single time. A much larger clone differs by one base, so this may be a read error. Other DNA sequences in this specimen translate into the identical CDR3. The chain carries TRBV6-5 and TRBJ1-2, with 7 bases identical to TRBD1. CDR3 length: 13 amino acids. Germline CDR1 is MNHEY and CDR2 is SVGAGI. J was trimmed by 3 bases and V by 6 bases; bases with no gene match: 4. The CDR3 loop is CASSSTGDYGYTF. The CDR3 bases are TGTGCCAGCAGCTCTACAGGGGACTATGGCTACACCTTC.

The J gene is TRBJ2-5, the V gene TRBV28; weak D call: TRBD1 (6 bases). Germline V gene lookup returns CDR1 MDHEN and CDR2 SYDVKM. The length of the CDR3 is 13 residues. V dropped 7 bases and J dropped 11 bases, with 20 bases sitting between them. The CDR3 is CASKTRLQGQQYF. Written as DNA, the CDR3 is TGTGCCAGCAAAACACGGCTACAGGGCCAGCAGTACTTC.

The chain employs TRBV6-5 and TRBJ2-2, with TRBD1 matching over 7 bases. This CDR3 spans 15 amino acids. V lost 2 bases, J lost 5 bases, and 5 bases stayed unmatched. In germline, CDR1 is MNHEY, CDR2 SVGAGI. CDR3 protein: CASSYETGVTGELFF. DNA for the CDR3: TGTGCCAGCAGTTACGAAACAGGGGTTACCGGGGAGCTGTTTTTT.

This chain uses TRBV5-4 with TRBJ2-2; TRBD2 matches at 9 bases. Unmatched junction bases numbered 4, after V lost 4 bases and J lost 0 bases. The germline V gene has CDR1 SGHNT and CDR2 YYREEE (reference sequence). This CDR3 is built from 16 residues. The CDR3 DNA sequence: TGTGCCAGCAGCCACCGACTAGCGGCGAACACCGGGGAGCTGTTTTTT. This translates into CASSHRLAANTGELFF.

This clone has a handful of counts. This sequence joins TRBV9 and TRBJ2-3, with D perhaps given as TRBD1 or TRBD2 (5 bases each). The CDR3 runs to 12 residues. The V end lost 4 bases, the J end lost 7 bases, and 10 bases lay between the germline ends. Germline lookup yields CDR1 SGDLS and CDR2 YYNGEE. The CDR3 loop reads CASSPRGNTQYF. The CDR3 region has the DNA TGTGCCAGCAGCCCGAGGGGAAATACGCAGTATTTT.

This clone was seen ten or more times. V and J are TRBV27 and TRBJ2-2, with D possibly being TRBD1 or TRBD2 (5 bases each). Germline V gives CDR1 MNHEY, CDR2 SMNVEV (reference sequence). V was cut by 5 bases and J by 8 bases, with 18 bases left in between. CDR3 size: 15 residues. This CDR3 is CASSPRDLTGGELFF. The CDR3 DNA reads as TGTGCCAGCAGTCCTCGGGACCTAACGGGAGGGGAGCTGTTTTTT.

V gene TRBV5-4 combines with J gene TRBJ2-7; the D gene is possibly TRBD2 (6 bases). Germline-derived CDR1 and CDR2 are SGHNT and YYREEE (reference sequence). This CDR3 has 15 residues. The V gene lost 3 bases and the J gene lost 1 base, with 14 bases spanning the gap. The chain's CDR3 is CASSSPGLLSYEQYF. The CDR3 DNA reads as TGTGCCAGCAGCTCCCCGGGACTCCTATCCTACGAGCAGTACTTC.